The clone carrying this T cell receptor beta chain appeared a few times. TCRdb passed the RT-PCR reads through MiXCR, listing each CDR3 protein once. The sample holds about 680,000 distinct CDR3 sequences; over 12% are singletons and the top ten take 3% to 4.5%. The clonotype originates from a female donor in good health, serving as a healthy control. The sample consisted of memory CD4+ T cells from blood.

Here the CDR3 DNA reads TGTGCCAGCTCACCAGTGGCCCAAATTGGAGGCAATGAGCAGTTCTTC. It translates to CASSPVAQIGGNEQFF. The rearrangement links TRBV18 to TRBJ2-1, with D maybe TRBD2 (5 bases). Germline-derived CDR1 and CDR2 are KGHSH and LQKENI. The CDR3 runs to 16 residues. Deletions cut 2 bases from V and 6 bases from J, with 17 bases between.